The rows below give T cell receptor beta chains drawn from one sample of a study of shared clonotypes between healthy human individuals. TCRdb's table, derived via immunoSEQ multiplex PCR, lists solely in-frame clones and lacks some. The repertoire holds about a million clones, approximately 80% seen once, with about 1.5% in the top ten. Source material: memory CD4+ T cells sorted from blood. The receptors were sampled from a man between 18 and 29 years old in good health. Each CDR3 is given with its conserved first and last residue. Each record gives: V gene, clone size, J gene, CDR3 length, D gene, CDR3 DNA, CDR3 protein. A D gene is named only where the DNA matches it firmly. Size is omitted from some rows. Given values are once, few, many or a class for expanded clones.

V gene: TRBV30
clone size: NA
J gene: TRBJ1-5
CDR3 length: 14
D gene: TRBD1
CDR3 DNA: TGTGCCTGGGGGACAGGGGGCGGCAATCAGCCCCAGCATTTT
CDR3 protein: CAWGTGGGNQPQHF

V gene: TRBV5-8
clone size: few
J gene: TRBJ2-3
CDR3 length: 14
D gene: NA
CDR3 DNA: TGTGCCAGCAGCTTGAAACTAGCCTCAGATACGCAGTATTTT
CDR3 protein: CASSLKLASDTQYF

V gene: TRBV6-5
clone size: few
J gene: TRBJ2-2
CDR3 length: 14
D gene: NA
CDR3 DNA: TGTGCCAGCAGTTACATGAGGAACACCGGGGAGCTGTTTTTT
CDR3 protein: CASSYMRNTGELFF

V gene: TRBV19
clone size: NA
J gene: TRBJ2-1
CDR3 length: 19
D gene: TRBD2
CDR3 DNA: TGTGCCAGTAGTAAAGGGTTACTAGCGGGAGGTTACTCCTACAATGAGCAGTTCTTC
CDR3 protein: CASSKGLLAGGYSYNEQFF

V gene: TRBV28
clone size: few
J gene: TRBJ2-4
CDR3 length: 14
D gene: TRBD1
CDR3 DNA: TGTGCCAGCAACACCGGGACAGGCAAAAACATTCAGTACTTC
CDR3 protein: CASNTGTGKNIQYF

V gene: TRBV18
clone size: NA
J gene: TRBJ2-7
CDR3 length: 15
D gene: TRBD2
CDR3 DNA: TGTGCCAGCTCTCCGACTAGCGGGAGTGTCTACGAGCAGTACTTC
CDR3 protein: CASSPTSGSVYEQYF

V gene: TRBV9
clone size: NA
J gene: TRBJ2-3
CDR3 length: 14
D gene: NA
CDR3 DNA: TGTGCCAGCGCGGGATGGGCTAACACAGATACGCAGTATTTT
CDR3 protein: CASAGWANTDTQYF

V gene: TRBV19
clone size: NA
J gene: TRBJ2-7
CDR3 length: 14
D gene: NA
CDR3 DNA: TGTGCCAGAAGGGGGGGCGGGAGCTCCTACGAGCAGTACTTC
CDR3 protein: CARRGGGSSYEQYF

V gene: TRBV10-1
clone size: NA
J gene: TRBJ2-3
CDR3 length: 13
D gene: NA
CDR3 DNA: TGCGCCAGCAGTGAGAGGGCGACAGATACGCAGTATTTT
CDR3 protein: CASSERATDTQYF

V gene: TRBV16
clone size: NA
J gene: TRBJ1-5
CDR3 length: 16
D gene: TRBD1
CDR3 DNA: TGTGCCAGCAGCCGCAGTTCCGGGACAGGGGTACAGCCCCAGCATTTT
CDR3 protein: CASSRSSGTGVQPQHF

V gene: TRBV30
clone size: few
J gene: TRBJ1-1
CDR3 length: 13
D gene: NA
CDR3 DNA: TGTGCCTGGAGTCTAATATGGGGAGCCGGAGCTTTCTTT
CDR3 protein: CAWSLIWGAGAFF

V gene: TRBV5-6
clone size: once
J gene: TRBJ1-1
CDR3 length: 12
D gene: NA
CDR3 DNA: TGTGCCACCCACAGGTCGGGGGCTGAAGCTTTCTTT
CDR3 protein: CATHRSGAEAFF

V gene: TRBV30
clone size: NA
J gene: TRBJ2-3
CDR3 length: 13
D gene: NA
CDR3 DNA: TGTGCCTGGAGTGGGGGGTCGAGGGATACGCAGTATTTT
CDR3 protein: CAWSGGSRDTQYF

V gene: TRBV27
clone size: NA
J gene: TRBJ2-1
CDR3 length: 15
D gene: TRBD1
CDR3 DNA: TGTGCCAGCAGTTCAGCCGGGACAGGGTCTAATGAGCAGTTCTTC
CDR3 protein: CASSSAGTGSNEQFF

V gene: TRBV28
clone size: NA
J gene: TRBJ1-2
CDR3 length: 12
D gene: NA
CDR3 DNA: TGTGCCAGCAGTTTACTGGACCTTGGCTACACCTTC
CDR3 protein: CASSLLDLGYTF

V gene: TRBV30
clone size: NA
J gene: TRBJ1-3
CDR3 length: 13
D gene: TRBD1
CDR3 DNA: TGTGCCTGGGACAGGGGTTCTGGAAACACCATATATTTT
CDR3 protein: CAWDRGSGNTIYF

V gene: TRBV5-1
clone size: NA
J gene: TRBJ1-2
CDR3 length: 13
D gene: NA
CDR3 DNA: TGCGCCAGCAGCACCGACACCCAGGGCGGCTACACCTTC
CDR3 protein: CASSTDTQGGYTF

V gene: TRBV15
clone size: NA
J gene: TRBJ2-3
CDR3 length: 17
D gene: NA
CDR3 DNA: TGTGCCACCAGCAGAGATCCCCCGGGACCTAGCACAGATACGCAGTATTTT
CDR3 protein: CATSRDPPGPSTDTQYF

V gene: TRBV7-2
clone size: NA
J gene: TRBJ2-2
CDR3 length: 17
D gene: TRBD1
CDR3 DNA: TGTGCCAGCAGTTCCACAGGGGTGTTATTGCACACCGGGGAGCTGTTTTTT
CDR3 protein: CASSSTGVLLHTGELFF

V gene: TRBV28
clone size: NA
J gene: TRBJ2-7
CDR3 length: 14
D gene: TRBD1
CDR3 DNA: TGTGCCAGCAGTTCGGGACAGGCGGTCTACGAGCAGTACTTC
CDR3 protein: CASSSGQAVYEQYF

V gene: TRBV15
clone size: NA
J gene: TRBJ1-2
CDR3 length: 18
D gene: TRBD1
CDR3 DNA: TGTGCCACCAGCAGAGAGAAGGCCGCAGGGGGCGATGCCTATGGCTACACCTTC
CDR3 protein: CATSREKAAGGDAYGYTF

V gene: TRBV10-2
clone size: NA
J gene: TRBJ1-2
CDR3 length: 15
D gene: TRBD1
CDR3 DNA: TGCGCCAGCAGGCTCGGGACAGGGACCCCCTATGGCTACACCTTC
CDR3 protein: CASRLGTGTPYGYTF

V gene: TRBV5-1
clone size: many
J gene: TRBJ2-2
CDR3 length: 14
D gene: NA
CDR3 DNA: TGCGCCAGCAGTAATCTGCCGAACACCGGGGAGCTGTTTTTT
CDR3 protein: CASSNLPNTGELFF

V gene: TRBV6-1
clone size: NA
J gene: TRBJ2-5
CDR3 length: 14
D gene: TRBD2
CDR3 DNA: TGTGCCAGCAGTGACTTGGGAGGGCAAGAGACCCAGTACTTC
CDR3 protein: CASSDLGGQETQYF

V gene: TRBV10-2
clone size: NA
J gene: TRBJ2-1
CDR3 length: 15
D gene: NA
CDR3 DNA: TGCGCCAGCAGTGTGGAGGGGGGCCCCCCACATGAGCAGTTCTTC
CDR3 protein: CASSVEGGPPHEQFF

V gene: TRBV2
clone size: NA
J gene: TRBJ2-1
CDR3 length: 16
D gene: NA
CDR3 DNA: TGTGCCAGCAGTACATTCAGGGAAGGGGTATACAATGAGCAGTTCTTC
CDR3 protein: CASSTFREGVYNEQFF

V gene: TRBV28
clone size: few
J gene: TRBJ1-2
CDR3 length: 12
D gene: NA
CDR3 DNA: TGTGCCAGCAGTTTACCCAGGGAGGGCTACACCTTC
CDR3 protein: CASSLPREGYTF

V gene: TRBV7-2
clone size: NA
J gene: TRBJ2-7
CDR3 length: 15
D gene: NA
CDR3 DNA: TGTGCCAGCAGCTATGGTGGGTACAGCTCCTACGAGCAGTACTTC
CDR3 protein: CASSYGGYSSYEQYF

V gene: TRBV18
clone size: NA
J gene: TRBJ2-1
CDR3 length: 14
D gene: NA
CDR3 DNA: TGTGCCAGCTCACCCGACTACGTCTTGAATGAGCAGTTCTTC
CDR3 protein: CASSPDYVLNEQFF

V gene: TRBV15
clone size: NA
J gene: TRBJ2-3
CDR3 length: 16
D gene: NA
CDR3 DNA: TGTGCCACCACCTTTCGTCTAGCTGGGGGCACAGATACGCAGTATTTT
CDR3 protein: CATTFRLAGGTDTQYF